This T cell receptor beta chain was recorded in a study of blood T cell repertoires in COVID-19. The overall study: The origin of the acute and convalescent COVID-19 samples was the United States, Italy and Spain.

Here immunoSEQ multiplex PCR was the method, and the copy in TCRdb shows in-frame clones only, minus some. The sample has 330,000 or so clones, about nine tenths seen once. Exposed enrollees had met someone with a PCR-confirmed or clinician-diagnosed COVID-19 case at some point within the 2 weeks before study entry. CDR1 is MNHNS, CDR2 SASEGT, per germline. The CDR3 has 15 amino acids. The V segment lost 2 bases and the J segment 1 base; nucleotides outside the gene matches: 3. The chain recombines TRBV6-1 with TRBJ2-5; 8 bases line up with TRBD2. The sequencing input was PBMCs or T cells enriched from blood (not recorded which). This TCR was sampled from a woman in her twenties or thirties who had been exposed to COVID-19. CDR3 residues: CASSEQAGAQETQYF. In DNA form, the CDR3 reads TGTGCCAGCAGTGAACAAGCGGGAGCCCAAGAGACCCAGTACTTC.